This T cell receptor (beta chain) was recorded in a study of T-cell reconstitution after alpha-beta-depleted transplantation in children. Unique molecular identifiers were incorporated when the TCRbeta library was constructed. TCRdb reprocessed the PCR reads with MiXCR, giving one entry per CDR3 protein. This sample carries nearly 350,000 distinct CDR3 sequences, around 15% of them seen once, and the ten largest clones take just over 40%. The study, taken as a whole, reports: From newly produced T cells came most of the T-cell counts and diversity one year after transplant. Expanded graft clones numbering several hundred reportedly gave rise to alpha-beta T cells about two months after transplant.

This clonotype has just a few counts. The target antigen is unknown. The CDR3 covers 11 residues. V was clipped by 2 bases and J by 10 bases; unmatched bases: 1. Germline CDR1 reads MDHEN; CDR2 reads SYDVKM. Sample: PBMCs, mostly from graft donor cells, taken 360 days after TCRalphabeta/CD19-depleted stem cell transplant. The receptor was derived from a male patient under 10 years old who had a stem cell transplant for acute lymphoblastic leukemia, so the T cells may come from the graft donor. V usage is TRBV28 and J usage is TRBJ1-1, with 7 bases lining up with TRBD1. CDR3 sequence (DNA): TGTGCCAGCAGTTTAAACAGGGGAGCTTTCTTT. Encoded protein: CASSLNRGAFF.